The 25 T cell receptor beta chains below were found in one sample sequenced in a study of T cells in localized non-small cell lung cancer. Repertoires were generated with immunoSEQ multiplex PCR, while TCRdb's copy carries only in-frame clones and drops some. The table has 2,000 to 2,500 clones, roughly 29% seen once. The sample was lung tumor tissue, taken before any cancer treatment. The receptor source for this set is a man between 35 and 75 years old with stage III squamous cell lung carcinoma.

The chain links TRBV6-8 to TRBJ1-3; 11 bases are a match to TRBD1. The germline gives CDR1 MNHGY, CDR2 SAAAGT. V shed 5 bases and J 4 bases; nucleotides not matched to a gene: 10. The CDR3 contains 17 residues. The CDR3 DNA reads TGTGCCAGCAGTCAGCGTGGACAGGGGGCCTTGGGAAACACCATATATTTT. Translating it yields CASSQRGQGALGNTIYF.

The chain has TRBV19 and TRBJ2-2; tentative D call: TRBD2 (5 bases). V lost 4 bases, J lost 5 bases, and 14 bases lay in between. Germline assignment: CDR1 LNHDA and CDR2 SQIVND (reference sequence). The CDR3 loop spans 15 amino acids. The CDR3 DNA sequence: TGTGCCAGTAGTAAAGAACAGTCGGGGACCGGGGAGCTGTTTTTT. Translating it yields CASSKEQSGTGELFF. Supplemented by reference TRBV19 and TRBJ2-2, the full variable domain reads DGGITQSPKYLFRKEGQNVTLSCEQNLNHDAMYWYRQDPGQGLRLIYYSQIVNDFQKGDIAEGYSVSREKKESFPLTVTSAQKNPTAFYLCASSKEQSGTGELFFGEGSRLTVL.

The chain joins TRBV19 to TRBJ2-3; TRBD2 agrees at 12 bases. Trimming removed 1 base from V and 7 bases from J; junction bases left unmatched: 0. Looked up from germline, CDR1 is LNHDA and CDR2 is SQIVND (reference sequence). This CDR3 is 14 amino acids long. This CDR3 is CASSIGTSGNTQYF. CDR3 nucleotide sequence: TGTGCCAGTAGTATAGGGACTAGCGGGAATACGCAGTATTTT.

V gene TRBV6-8 combines with J gene TRBJ2-1; D is undetermined. The germline V gene has CDR1 MNHGY and CDR2 SAAAGT. This CDR3 has 15 amino acids. Trimming shortened V by 2 bases and J by 6 bases, and 14 bases separated the two germline ends. The CDR3 region has the DNA TGTGCCAGCAGTTACCCGGAGTCGGGCGGCAATGAGCAGTTCTTC. Its protein product is CASSYPESGGNEQFF.

This clone turned up a few times. The rearrangement uses TRBV28 and TRBJ1-5, with D tentatively TRBD1 (5 bases). Between the trimmed V and J ends, which lost 6 bases and 3 bases, there was a span of 12 bases. Germline V CDR1 and CDR2: MDHEN, SYDVKM. This CDR3 contains 14 residues. DNA of the CDR3: TGTGCCAGCAGGCCGGGACGGAACAATCAGCCCCAGCATTTT. It yields the protein CASRPGRNNQPQHF. The full variable domain, with the rest looked up from reference TRBV28 and TRBJ1-5, is DVKVTQSSRYLVKRTGEKVFLECVQDMDHENMFWYRQDPGLGLRLIYFSYDVKMKEKGDIPEGYSVSREKKERFSLILESASTNQTSMYLCASRPGRNNQPQHFGDGTRLSIL.

This clone showed up just a few times. The chain is built from TRBV15 and TRBJ2-3, with 11 bases matching TRBD2. CDR3 length equals 16 residues. With V trimmed by 1 base and J by 1 base, 1 base remained unmatched. Germline V gene sequence: CDR1 LNHNV, CDR2 YYDKDF (reference sequence). Written as DNA, the CDR3 is TGTGCCACCAGCAGAGGGACTAGCGGGCGCACAGATACGCAGTATTTT. Protein sequence: CATSRGTSGRTDTQYF.

The CDR3 loop reads CASRTGTEAFF. DNA for the CDR3: TGCGCCAGCCGTACCGGGACTGAAGCTTTCTTT. The chain uses TRBV10-1 and TRBJ1-1, with no clear D. Germline loops: CDR1 WNHNN, CDR2 SYGVQD (reference sequence). V was clipped by 8 bases and J by 5 bases, with 9 bases between them. The CDR3 runs to 11 residues.

Only a few counts were recorded for this clone. This chain connects TRBV1 to TRBJ2-7; the listed D gene, TRBD1, was not tested against the DNA. TRBV1 is termed a pseudogene. The CDR3 runs to 16 residues. The chain's CDR3 is CASSQVLGQGIYEQYF. The CDR3 DNA reads TGCGCCAGCAGCCAAGTATTGGGACAGGGTATCTACGAGCAGTACTTC.

The V gene is TRBV11-3, the J gene TRBJ2-7; D possibly corresponds to TRBD1 (9 bases). The CDR3 length is 17 residues. The germline V gene has CDR1 SGHNT and CDR2 YENEEA. Between the trimmed V and J ends, which lost 7 bases and 6 bases, there was a span of 28 bases. As DNA, the CDR3 is TGTGCCAGCACCCCGGGACAGGGAAGCGGGAGACGGAGCGAGCAGTACTTC. It is translated as CASTPGQGSGRRSEQYF.

The chain employs TRBV6-8 and TRBJ1-5; D gene uncertain. The CDR3 is made up of 14 amino acids. V was cut by 5 bases and J by 5 bases, with 13 bases left in between. Germline V gene data show CDR1 as MNHGY and CDR2 as SAAAGT. The DNA of the CDR3 is TGTGCCAGCAGTGGAGAACCGGGCCATCAGCCCCAGCATTTT. It yields the protein CASSGEPGHQPQHF.

This clone is deemed medium-sized. The V and J genes are TRBV6-8 and TRBJ2-7, with 8 bases that match TRBD2. The V gene end was trimmed by 7 bases and the J gene end by 6 bases; junction bases not matched to a gene: 8. Germline V lookup: CDR1 MNHGY, CDR2 SAAAGT. The CDR3 runs to 13 residues. The DNA for the CDR3 is TGTGCCAGCATCCCCGCGGGGGGTCCCGAGCAGTACTTC. It translates to CASIPAGGPEQYF.

The CDR3 here is CASSLDSYYGYTF. DNA of the CDR3: TGTGCCAGCAGTTTGGACAGTTACTATGGCTACACCTTC. The chain uses TRBV9 and TRBJ1-2; D is possibly TRBD1 (6 bases). This CDR3 is built from 13 residues. Trimming took off 5 bases at V and 3 bases at J, with 11 bases between the two ends. The V gene's germline CDR1 is SGDLS and CDR2 YYNGEE.

V gene TRBV11-3 combines with J gene TRBJ2-1, with D unclear. Germline loops: CDR1 SGHNT, CDR2 YENEEA. V was shortened by 5 bases and J by 7 bases, with 15 bases between the two germline ends. This CDR3 has 14 residues. The CDR3 is CASSPIRSGNEQFF. CDR3 nucleotide sequence: TGTGCCAGCAGCCCAATACGGTCCGGGAATGAGCAGTTCTTC.

In this sample, this clone turned up a few times. The CDR3 region has the DNA TGTGCCAGCTCACCGGACAGGGCGCGGGCTGGAAACACCATATATTTT. It specifies CASSPDRARAGNTIYF. V is TRBV18 and J is TRBJ1-3; 8 bases match TRBD1. V lost 3 bases to trimming and J lost 2 bases; unmatched junction nucleotides: 6. CDR3 size: 16 residues. CDR1 KGHSH and CDR2 LQKENI come from the germline V gene. The variable domain in full, with the rest retrieved from reference TRBV18 and TRBJ1-3, is NAGVMQNPRHLVRRRGQEARLRCSPMKGHSHVYWYRQLPEEGLKFMVYLQKENIIDESGMPKERFSAEFPKEGPSILRIQQVVRGDSAAYFCASSPDRARAGNTIYFGEGSWLTVV.

The chain joins TRBV10-2 to TRBJ1-6, with 9 bases aligning to TRBD1. CDR3 length equals 13 residues. The V and J ends lost 6 bases and 9 bases, in that order; junction bases with no gene match: 3. The V gene's germline CDR1 is WSHSY and CDR2 SAAADI. The CDR3, as DNA: TGCGCCAGCAGCCGGGACAGGGTTTCACCCCTCCACTTT. The encoded protein is CASSRDRVSPLHF.

The CDR3 region is CAWRANNEKLFF. CDR3 coding DNA: TGTGCCTGGAGGGCAAATAATGAAAAACTGTTTTTT. V is TRBV30 and J is TRBJ1-4; D gene unclear. The CDR3 runs to 12 residues. V gave up 3 bases and J gave up 4 bases, with 6 bases separating them. From germline, CDR1 is GTSNPN and CDR2 SVGIG (reference sequence). The full variable domain, with the rest looked up from reference TRBV30 and TRBJ1-4, is SQTIHQWPATLVQPVGSPLSLECTVEGTSNPNLYWYRQAAGRGLQLLFYSVGIGQISSEVPQNLSASRPQDRQFILSSKKLLLSDSGFYLCAWRANNEKLFFGSGTQLSVL.

In its sample, this clone was seen a few times. The chain couples TRBV30 to TRBJ1-3; D unresolved. V was clipped by 4 bases and J by 4 bases, with 8 bases between them. This CDR3 is built from 12 residues. Germline loops: CDR1 GTSNPN, CDR2 SVGIG (reference sequence). CDR3 coding DNA: TGTGCCTGGACCTATCAGGGAAACACCATATATTTT. It yields the protein CAWTYQGNTIYF.

By its share, this clone is large. This chain links TRBV6-8 with TRBJ1-2, with 10 bases lining up with TRBD1. Per the germline V gene, CDR1 is MNHGY and CDR2 is SAAAGT. V shed 5 bases and J 7 bases; nucleotides not matched to a gene: 7. The CDR3 has 14 amino acids. Here the CDR3 reads CASSVRQGASGYTF. The CDR3, as DNA: TGTGCCAGCAGTGTTAGACAGGGGGCATCTGGCTACACCTTC.

The chain is built from TRBV28 and TRBJ2-2; no clear D. V was clipped by 9 bases and J by 5 bases, with 10 bases between them. The germline V gene has CDR1 MDHEN and CDR2 SYDVKM. This CDR3 comprises 12 residues. Written as DNA, the CDR3 is TGTGCCAGTGGTGGTGGGACCGGGGAGCTGTTTTTT. Protein sequence: CASGGGTGELFF. The variable domain in full, with the rest retrieved from reference TRBV28 and TRBJ2-2, is DVKVTQSSRYLVKRTGEKVFLECVQDMDHENMFWYRQDPGLGLRLIYFSYDVKMKEKGDIPEGYSVSREKKERFSLILESASTNQTSMYLCASGGGTGELFFGEGSRLTVL.

DNA for the CDR3: TGTGCCAGCAGCGGGGGGGACTATGGCTACACCTTC. It specifies CASSGGDYGYTF. The rearrangement links TRBV6-8 to TRBJ1-2; possibly TRBD1 for D (5 bases). V shed 6 bases and J shed 3 bases, with 8 bases lying between them. CDR1 MNHGY and CDR2 SAAAGT come from the germline V gene. This CDR3 spans 12 amino acids.

This clone was seen a handful of times. The V and J genes are TRBV9 and TRBJ1-2; D is unclear. The V end was cut by 4 bases, the J end by 2 bases, with 9 bases between. Germline CDR1 SGDLS, CDR2 YYNGEE. The CDR3 totals 13 residues. CDR3 sequence reads: CASSPDGNYGYTF. CDR3 nucleotide sequence: TGTGCCAGCAGCCCGGACGGAAACTATGGCTACACCTTC.

The rearrangement links TRBV28 to TRBJ1-5; tentative D call: TRBD1 (6 bases). V was cut by 6 bases and J by 4 bases, with 16 bases left in between. The germline V gene has CDR1 MDHEN and CDR2 SYDVKM. This CDR3 is built from 15 residues. CDR3 amino acids: CASRFAGQGNQPQHF. CDR3 bases: TGTGCCAGCAGATTCGCGGGGCAGGGGAATCAGCCCCAGCATTTT.

This clone was seen a few times. V and J are TRBV10-1 and TRBJ2-1; D remains ambiguous. The V end was cut by 4 bases, the J end by 6 bases, with 7 bases between. The CDR3 has 12 amino acids. Germline values: CDR1 WNHNN, CDR2 SYGVQD (reference sequence). CDR3 loop: CASSGMSNEQFF. The CDR3 DNA reads as TGCGCCAGCAGTGGAATGAGCAATGAGCAGTTCTTC.

This clone counts as large (0.1 to 1%). J is TRBJ1-1 and V is TRBV10-2, with D hard to call. CDR1 WSHSY and CDR2 SAAADI come from the germline V gene. Trimming removed 5 bases from V and 1 base from J, with 14 bases in between. The CDR3 loop spans 15 amino acids. This CDR3 is CASSLFSTTNTEAFF. The CDR3 nucleotides are TGCGCCAGCAGTCTTTTCTCGACAACGAACACTGAAGCTTTCTTT.

The chain employs TRBV14 and TRBJ1-2; D gene ambiguous. Looked up from germline, CDR1 is SGHDN and CDR2 is FVKESK. The CDR3 runs 15 residues. Trimming shortened V by 1 base and J by 7 bases, and 16 bases separated the two germline ends. The CDR3 sequence is CASSQGPGSRGGYTF. The CDR3, as DNA: TGTGCCAGCAGCCAAGGCCCGGGCTCTCGAGGTGGCTACACCTTC.